The clone carrying this T cell receptor beta chain was counted once. Its antigen is undetermined. Germline V gives CDR1 SGHVS, CDR2 FNYEAQ. This CDR3 has 14 amino acids. Trimming left V 3 bases short and J 1 base short, with 9 bases between. One entry per CDR3 protein results from TCRdb running MiXCR on the reads. Of a few hundred thousand distinct CDR3 sequences in the sample, approximately 13% were seen once. The data derive from a study of T cell repertoires in cytomegalovirus infection. Study observations and caveats: Dominating the ex vivo response were HLA-C-restricted CMV-specific TCR beta clonotypes.

The chain joins TRBV7-6 to TRBJ1-1; unclear D gene. Sequencing was carried out using PBMCs. The sequence was obtained from a human donor in good health (CMV status not recorded). Some clones in this sample may be carry-over from other donors' samples. The CDR3 bases are TGTGCCAGCAGCTTTACCCGGTCGAACACTGAAGCTTTCTTT. This sequence encodes CASSFTRSNTEAFF.